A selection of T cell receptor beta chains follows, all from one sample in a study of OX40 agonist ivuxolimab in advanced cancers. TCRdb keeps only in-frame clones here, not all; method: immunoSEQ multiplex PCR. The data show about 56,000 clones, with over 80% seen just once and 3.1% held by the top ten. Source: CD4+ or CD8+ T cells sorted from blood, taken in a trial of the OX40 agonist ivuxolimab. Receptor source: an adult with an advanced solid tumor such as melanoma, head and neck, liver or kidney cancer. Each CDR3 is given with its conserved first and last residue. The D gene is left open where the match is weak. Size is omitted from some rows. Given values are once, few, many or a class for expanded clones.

TGTGCCAGCAGTGTGGGACAGATTAATCAGCCCCAGCATTTT | CASSVGQINQPQHF | 14 | TRBV6-1 | TRBD1 | - | TRBJ1-5
TGTGCCAGCAGCTTAGGACAGGAGTACGAGCAGTACTTC | CASSLGQEYEQYF | 13 | TRBV7-7 | - | - | TRBJ2-7
TGTGCCAGTAGCGGGACAGGGATCATGAACACTGAAGCTTTCTTT | CASSGTGIMNTEAFF | 15 | TRBV5-4 | TRBD1 | - | TRBJ1-1
TGTGCCACCCAGGGTGAACAAGCCACAGATACGCAGTATTTT | CATQGEQATDTQYF | 14 | TRBV27 | - | - | TRBJ2-3
TGCAGCGTTGACAGGGACTACAATGAGCAGTTCTTC | CSVDRDYNEQFF | 12 | TRBV29-1 | - | - | TRBJ2-1
TGTGCCAGCAGCTTAGCCGGGAGGGCCAGCTCCGGCACAGATACGCAGTATTTT | CASSLAGRASSGTDTQYF | 18 | TRBV13 | TRBD2 | - | TRBJ2-3
TGTGCCAGCAGGGAATACGGACCTAACACCGGGGAGCTGTTTTTT | CASREYGPNTGELFF | 15 | TRBV6-1 | - | - | TRBJ2-2
TGTGCCAGTAGTATGCTCCCAGGGGGCGCGGATGGCTACACCTTC | CASSMLPGGADGYTF | 15 | TRBV19 | TRBD1 | few | TRBJ1-2
TGTGCCAGCAGTGCCATCCAGAGCTCCTACAATGAGCAGTTCTTC | CASSAIQSSYNEQFF | 15 | TRBV6-1 | - | - | TRBJ2-1
TGTGCCAGCTCACCTGCCGGGACAGGGTCTTTTTCCTATGGCTACACCTTC | CASSPAGTGSFSYGYTF | 17 | TRBV18 | TRBD1 | - | TRBJ1-2
TGTGCCAGCAGTGGTGGGCTTGAGCAGTTCTTC | CASSGGLEQFF | 11 | TRBV6-1 | - | few | TRBJ2-1
TGTGCCAGTAGTCGGGGGGGCCCAACCTCCTACGAGCAGTACTTC | CASSRGGPTSYEQYF | 15 | TRBV19 | TRBD2 | - | TRBJ2-7
TGCGCCAGCAGCTTCAACAACGACAGGGGGACAGATACGCAGTATTTT | CASSFNNDRGTDTQYF | 16 | TRBV5-1 | TRBD1 | - | TRBJ2-3